The present entry profiles one TCR beta chain with its context. Its matching antigen is unknown. The ends were cut back, 2 bases at V and 4 bases at J, with 8 bases in the middle. The CDR3 has 12 amino acids. CDR1 is GTSNPN and CDR2 is SVGIG in the germline V gene (reference sequence). Researchers ran the PCR with 60 Vbeta and 13 Jbeta primers. Some clones are missing from TCRdb's copy, which holds only in-frame ones; the method was immunoSEQ multiplex PCR. Of about 110,000 clones listed, 60% to 85% are singletons. The data originate from a study of cytomegalovirus exposure and HLA in healthy donors. Study observations and caveats: In vitro data verified three CMV-associated chains as specific for CMV antigens. Near-uniform donor sequencing depth was presumed by presence/absence analyses. It was reported that the classifier diagnosed cytomegalovirus status with high specificity and sensitivity in both the original and validation cohorts. Most TCR beta V segments were productive about 90% or about 30% of the time in an earlier analysis.

The sequencing sample was made of PBMCs. The chain combines TRBV30 with TRBJ1-2; no firm D call. This TCR was recovered from a man aged 35-49 years in good health and CMV-seronegative. The CDR3 loop reads CAWSPGSYGYTF. The CDR3 DNA follows: TGTGCCTGGAGTCCTGGGAGCTATGGCTACACCTTC. Variable domain in full (rest from reference TRBV30 and TRBJ1-2): SQTIHQWPATLVQPVGSPLSLECTVEGTSNPNLYWYRQAAGRGLQLLFYSVGIGQISSEVPQNLSASRPQDRQFILSSKKLLLSDSGFYLCAWSPGSYGYTFGSGTRLTVV.